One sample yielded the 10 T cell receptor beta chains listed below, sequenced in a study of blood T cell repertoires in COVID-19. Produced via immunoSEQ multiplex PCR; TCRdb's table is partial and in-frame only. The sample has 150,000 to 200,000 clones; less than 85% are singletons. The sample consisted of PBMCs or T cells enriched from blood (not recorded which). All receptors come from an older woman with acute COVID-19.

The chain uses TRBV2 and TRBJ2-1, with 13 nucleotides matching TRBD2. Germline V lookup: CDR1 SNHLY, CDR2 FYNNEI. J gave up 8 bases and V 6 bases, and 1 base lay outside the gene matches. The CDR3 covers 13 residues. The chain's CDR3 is CASRGLAGYEQFF. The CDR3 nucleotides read TGTGCCAGCAGGGGACTAGCGGGATATGAGCAGTTCTTC.

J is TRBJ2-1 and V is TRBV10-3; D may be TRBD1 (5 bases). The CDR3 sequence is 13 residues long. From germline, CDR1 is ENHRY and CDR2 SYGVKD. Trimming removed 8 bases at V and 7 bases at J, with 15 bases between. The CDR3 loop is CAIPGQGRNEQFF. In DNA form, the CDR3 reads TGTGCCATCCCCGGCCAGGGTCGGAATGAGCAGTTCTTC.

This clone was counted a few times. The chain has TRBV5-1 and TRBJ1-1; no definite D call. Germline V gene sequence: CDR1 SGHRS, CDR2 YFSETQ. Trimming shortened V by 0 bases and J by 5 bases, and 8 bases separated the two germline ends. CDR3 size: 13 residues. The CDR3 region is CASSLGGLTEAFF. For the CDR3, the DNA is TGCGCCAGCAGCTTGGGAGGATTAACTGAAGCTTTCTTT.

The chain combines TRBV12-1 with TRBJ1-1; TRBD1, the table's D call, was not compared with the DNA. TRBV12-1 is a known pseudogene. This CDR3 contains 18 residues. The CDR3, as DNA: TGTGCCAGCAGCTTTGTCCGGAGGACAGGGGCGGTGAACACTGAAGCTTTCTTT. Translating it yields CASSFVRRTGAVNTEAFF.

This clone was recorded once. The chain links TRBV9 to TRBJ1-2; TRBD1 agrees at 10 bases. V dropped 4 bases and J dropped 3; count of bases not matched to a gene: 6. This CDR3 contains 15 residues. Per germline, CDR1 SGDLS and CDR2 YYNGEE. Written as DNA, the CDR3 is TGTGCCAGCAGCACCGGACAGGGGGTTTACTATGGCTACACCTTC. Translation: CASSTGQGVYYGYTF.

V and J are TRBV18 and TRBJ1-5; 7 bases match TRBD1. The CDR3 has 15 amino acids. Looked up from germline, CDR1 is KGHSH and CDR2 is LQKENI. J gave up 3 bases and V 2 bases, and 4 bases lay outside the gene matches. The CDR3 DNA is TGTGCCAGCTCACCAGGGGGACAGTTCAATCAGCCCCAGCATTTT. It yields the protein CASSPGGQFNQPQHF.

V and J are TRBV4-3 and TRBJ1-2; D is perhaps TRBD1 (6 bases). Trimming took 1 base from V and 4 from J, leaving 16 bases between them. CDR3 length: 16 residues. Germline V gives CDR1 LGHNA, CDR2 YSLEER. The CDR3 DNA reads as TGCGCCAGCAGCCAAGTTGAGACAGGTCTTTTCTATGGCTACACCTTC. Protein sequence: CASSQVETGLFYGYTF.

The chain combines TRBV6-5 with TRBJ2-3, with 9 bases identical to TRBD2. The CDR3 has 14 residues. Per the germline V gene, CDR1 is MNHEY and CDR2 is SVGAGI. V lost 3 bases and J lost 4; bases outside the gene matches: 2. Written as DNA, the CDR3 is TGTGCCAGCAGTTATAGCGGGAGAGCAGATACGCAGTATTTT. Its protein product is CASSYSGRADTQYF.

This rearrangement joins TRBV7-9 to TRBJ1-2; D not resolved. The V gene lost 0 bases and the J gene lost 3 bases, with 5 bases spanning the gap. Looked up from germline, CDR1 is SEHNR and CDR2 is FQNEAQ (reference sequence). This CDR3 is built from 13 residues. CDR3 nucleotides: TGTGCCAGCAGCTTAGCACTGGACTATGGCTACACCTTC. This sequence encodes CASSLALDYGYTF.

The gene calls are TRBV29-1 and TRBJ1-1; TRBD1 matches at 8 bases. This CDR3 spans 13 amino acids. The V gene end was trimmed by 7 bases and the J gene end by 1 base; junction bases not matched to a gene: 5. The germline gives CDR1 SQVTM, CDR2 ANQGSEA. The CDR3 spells CSAPGTGNTEAFF. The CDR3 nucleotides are TGCAGCGCCCCGGGGACAGGGAACACTGAAGCTTTCTTT. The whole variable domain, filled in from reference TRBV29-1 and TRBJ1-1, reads SAVISQKPSRDICQRGTSLTIQCQVDSQVTMMFWYRQQPGQSLTLIATANQGSEATYESGFVIDKFPISRPNLTFSTLTVSNMSPEDSSIYLCSAPGTGNTEAFFGQGTRLTVV.